The 26 T cell receptor beta chains below were found in one sample sequenced in a study of cytomegalovirus exposure and HLA in healthy donors. The PCR ran on 60 Vbeta and 13 Jbeta primers. Generated by immunoSEQ multiplex PCR, the TCRdb table keeps only in-frame clones and is missing some. The table lists about 130,000 clones, about 74% of them singletons. Material for sequencing was PBMCs. The receptors derive from a woman in her fifties or sixties in good health and CMV-seropositive.

The chain links TRBV28 to TRBJ1-2; no clear D gene. V gave up 7 bases and J gave up 8 bases, with 14 bases separating them. The CDR3 totals 12 residues. Germline CDR1 reads MDHEN; CDR2 reads SYDVKM. CDR3 DNA sequence: TGTGCCAGCACCTTAGACCTGGAGGGCTACACCTTC. This codes for CASTLDLEGYTF.

The V gene is TRBV27, the J gene TRBJ2-1; TRBD2 might be the D (7 bases). V was cut by 5 bases and J by 4 bases, with 18 bases left in between. CDR3 length: 16 amino acids. CDR1 is MNHEY and CDR2 is SMNVEV in the germline V gene (reference sequence). Here the CDR3 DNA reads TGTGCCAGCAGTATGGGTGCGGGGGCCCTTTACAATGAGCAGTTCTTC. The encoded protein is CASSMGAGALYNEQFF.

The J gene is TRBJ2-1, the V gene TRBV7-2; D is unresolved. The germline V gene encodes CDR1 SGHTA and CDR2 FQGNSA. The CDR3 spans 17 residues. The ends were cut back, 5 bases at V and 8 bases at J, with 25 bases in the middle. The CDR3 spells CASSVRPRRQNNDEQFF. For the CDR3, the DNA is TGTGCCAGCAGCGTCAGACCCCGCAGGCAGAACAATGATGAGCAGTTCTTC.

With regard to this clone: Germline is not matched at one junction end, which may reflect a read error. The V call is TRBV23-1, the J call TRBJ1-2, with D unclear. TRBV23-1 is assigned to the ORF class and has an uncertain function. CDR3 length equals 11 residues. CDR3 residues: CASTQSGGYTF. The DNA for the CDR3 is TGCGCCAGCACTCAATCCGGTGGCTACACCTTC.

J is TRBJ1-2 and V is TRBV13; TRBD1 is a possible D gene (6 bases). Trimming removed 5 bases at V and 3 bases at J, with 19 bases between. CDR3 length: 16 amino acids. CDR1 and CDR2 (germline): PRHDT, FYEKMQ (reference sequence). CDR3 in amino acids: CASSTYRAGAYYGYTF. The CDR3, as DNA: TGTGCCAGCAGCACATATAGGGCGGGGGCCTACTATGGCTACACCTTC.

This clone came up once. The CDR3 nucleotides are TGTGCCAGCAGTCAGGGAGGAGAGACCCAGTACTTC. Amino acid sequence: CASSQGGETQYF. The rearrangement uses TRBV2 and TRBJ2-5, with TRBD2 as a possible D gene (6 bases). With 5 bases removed from V and 4 bases from J, the gap between germline ends came to 8 bases. Germline CDR1 reads SNHLY; CDR2 reads FYNNEI. This CDR3 is 12 amino acids long. Full variable domain (remainder filled in from reference TRBV2 and TRBJ2-5): EPEVTQTPSHQVTQMGQEVILRCVPISNHLYFYWYRQILGQKVEFLVSFYNNEISEKSEIFDDQFSVERPDGSNFTLKIRSTKLEDSAMYFCASSQGGETQYFGPGTRLLVL.

V is TRBV10-3 and J is TRBJ2-3, with 9 bases identical to TRBD2. The length of the CDR3 is 21 residues. Trimming removed 0 bases from V and 4 bases from J; junction bases left unmatched: 20. From germline, CDR1 is ENHRY and CDR2 SYGVKD. CDR3 loop: CAISESSGGSVSGLAADTQYF. In DNA, the CDR3 is TGTGCCATCAGTGAGTCGAGCGGGGGGTCGGTTTCAGGTTTGGCTGCAGATACGCAGTATTTT.

This clone has only a few counts. The V gene is TRBV6-5, the J gene TRBJ2-1; 8 nucleotides line up with TRBD1. V shed 6 bases and J 8 bases; nucleotides not matched to a gene: 12. Germline CDR1 MNHEY, CDR2 SVGAGI. The CDR3 has 15 amino acids. The CDR3 is CASRRGQVGRDEQFF. CDR3 DNA: TGTGCCAGCAGACGGGGACAGGTAGGAAGGGATGAGCAGTTCTTC.

The CDR3 region has the DNA TGTGCCAGCAGCATAACAGGATATAATTCACCCCTCCACTTT. It yields the protein CASSITGYNSPLHF. J is TRBJ1-6 and V is TRBV5-4; weak D call: TRBD1 (5 bases). Trimming left V 4 bases short and J 4 bases short, with 9 bases between. The germline V gene encodes CDR1 SGHNT and CDR2 YYREEE (reference sequence). The CDR3 covers 14 residues.

The chain has TRBV7-9 and TRBJ1-4; D may be TRBD1 (5 bases). Germline-derived CDR1 and CDR2 are SEHNR and FQNEAQ (reference sequence). V was pared by 3 bases and J by 3 bases, with 8 bases between. This CDR3 is built from 14 residues. CDR3 protein: CASSLAGSNEKLFF. Here the CDR3 DNA reads TGTGCCAGCAGCTTGGCAGGGTCTAATGAAAAACTGTTTTTT.

This clone was counted only a few times. The chain recombines TRBV7-9 with TRBJ2-1; TRBD2 agrees at 8 bases. V lost 2 bases to trimming and J lost 5 bases; unmatched junction nucleotides: 2. CDR3 length equals 14 residues. Germline V gives CDR1 SEHNR, CDR2 FQNEAQ (reference sequence). CDR3: CASSLQAGDNEQFF. Written as DNA, the CDR3 is TGTGCCAGCAGCTTACAAGCGGGGGACAATGAGCAGTTCTTC.

In this sample, this clone turned up many times. V usage is TRBV6-1 and J usage is TRBJ1-5; D gene unclear. CDR3 length: 14 residues. V lost 2 bases, J lost 5 bases, and 10 bases lay in between. Germline V gene sequence: CDR1 MNHNS, CDR2 SASEGT. Here the CDR3 reads CASSESGSDQPQHF. CDR3 bases: TGTGCCAGCAGTGAAAGTGGGAGTGATCAGCCCCAGCATTTT.

The chain employs TRBV6-5 and TRBJ1-2; TRBD1 agrees at 10 bases. The CDR3 consists of 14 residues. Germline V lookup: CDR1 MNHEY, CDR2 SVGAGI. Unmatched junction bases numbered 7, after V lost 6 bases and J lost 6 bases. The CDR3 is CASRSGQGDDGYTF. CDR3 sequence (DNA): TGTGCCAGCAGGTCCGGACAGGGGGATGATGGCTACACCTTC.

The V call is TRBV5-1, the J call TRBJ1-6, with D unclear. The CDR3 runs 14 residues. V lost 0 bases and J lost 9, with 10 bases in between. Germline V gene data show CDR1 as SGHRS and CDR2 as YFSETQ. The CDR3 nucleotides are TGCGCCAGCAGCTTGGATAAGCAATCTTCACCCCTCCACTTT. This sequence encodes CASSLDKQSSPLHF.

This clone has just one count. The rearrangement joins TRBV6-1 to TRBJ2-3, with a possible D match to TRBD2 (6 bases). The CDR3 is made up of 14 amino acids. The V end lost 6 bases, the J end lost 1 base, and 11 bases lay between the germline ends. The germline V gene encodes CDR1 MNHNS and CDR2 SASEGT. CDR3 sequence reads: CASRLGLGTDTQYF. The DNA for the CDR3 is TGTGCCAGCAGATTGGGACTGGGCACAGATACGCAGTATTTT.

The chain joins TRBV7-3 to TRBJ1-1; the D is unclear. The length of the CDR3 is 13 residues. V was cut by 0 bases and J by 4 bases, with 6 bases left in between. From germline, CDR1 is SGHTA and CDR2 FQGTGA. CDR3 coding DNA: TGTGCCAGCAGCTTAACAACCGGCACTGAAGCTTTCTTT. This encodes CASSLTTGTEAFF. Full variable domain (missing parts from reference TRBV7-3 and TRBJ1-1): GAGVSQTPSNKVTEKGKYVELRCDPISGHTALYWYRQSLGQGPEFLIYFQGTGAADDSGLPNDRFFAVRPEGSVSTLKIQRTERGDSAVYLCASSLTTGTEAFFGQGTRLTVV.

For this clone: At the DNA level, this CDR3 is encoded by other sequences in the same sample as well. The CDR3 is CASSFAGGYEQYF. CDR3 nucleotides: TGCGCCAGCAGCTTCGCGGGGGGCTACGAGCAGTACTTC. The gene calls are TRBV5-1 and TRBJ2-7; TRBD2 aligns across 8 bases. Germline V gene sequence: CDR1 SGHRS, CDR2 YFSETQ. V was pared by 2 bases and J by 3 bases, with 1 base of the junction left unmatched. There are 13 residues in the CDR3.

The chain combines TRBV7-8 with TRBJ1-4; no reliable D call. Germline assignment: CDR1 SGHVS and CDR2 FQNEAQ. Deletions cut 1 base from V and 8 bases from J, with 11 bases between. The CDR3 has 14 amino acids. CDR3 bases: TGTGCCAGCAGCTTAGATCGGAGGCCGGAAAAACTGTTTTTT. As protein: CASSLDRRPEKLFF.

The chain joins TRBV18 to TRBJ1-3; D is unclear. V dropped 2 bases and J dropped 0 bases, with 8 bases sitting between them. Germline loops: CDR1 KGHSH, CDR2 LQKENI. The CDR3 runs to 15 residues. In nucleotides, the CDR3 is TGTGCCAGCTCACCAACCCCGAGCTCTGGAAACACCATATATTTT. Amino acid sequence: CASSPTPSSGNTIYF.

Only a few counts were recorded for this clone. CDR3 sequence reads: CASSPGGWNEQFF. The CDR3 DNA sequence: TGTGCCAGCAGCCCCGGGGGGTGGAATGAGCAGTTCTTC. J is TRBJ2-1 and V is TRBV7-2, with 7 bases that match TRBD2. Germline lookup yields CDR1 SGHTA and CDR2 FQGNSA. V gave up 5 bases and J gave up 7 bases; unmatched junction bases: 5. The CDR3 totals 13 residues.

V usage is TRBV2 and J usage is TRBJ2-3; no definite D call. CDR3 length: 12 amino acids. The V end lost 7 bases, the J end lost 7 bases, and 12 bases lay between the germline ends. Per the germline V gene, CDR1 is SNHLY and CDR2 is FYNNEI. CDR3 in DNA: TGTGCCAGCAACCTGAGGCTAAATACGCAGTATTTT. Encoded protein: CASNLRLNTQYF.

The chain combines TRBV19 with TRBJ1-2; D uncertain. CDR3 length: 15 residues. CDR1 is LNHDA, CDR2 SQIVND, per germline (reference sequence). The germline V and J ends were trimmed by 8 bases and 4 bases, with 20 bases remaining between them. The CDR3 here is CASEESESSVYGYTF. Here the CDR3 DNA reads TGTGCCAGTGAGGAGTCAGAATCATCAGTCTATGGCTACACCTTC.

The chain combines TRBV2 with TRBJ2-3; 9 nucleotides line up with TRBD1. Germline V gives CDR1 SNHLY, CDR2 FYNNEI. Unmatched junction bases numbered 11, after V lost 6 bases and J lost 7 bases. This CDR3 region has 15 residues. This CDR3 reads CASRAGTGLPHTQYF. The CDR3 region has the DNA TGTGCCAGCAGAGCCGGGACAGGGTTGCCCCATACGCAGTATTTT.

This clone was counted between two and nine times. V gene TRBV6-1 combines with J gene TRBJ1-5; 8 bases are a match to TRBD1. Germline V CDR1 and CDR2: MNHNS, SASEGT. The CDR3 totals 14 residues. V gave up 6 bases and J gave up 4 bases; unmatched junction bases: 5. CDR3 protein: CASRTGVRNQPQHF. The CDR3 DNA is TGTGCCAGCAGGACAGGGGTACGAAATCAGCCCCAGCATTTT.

This clone was counted a single time. The rearrangement joins TRBV10-3 to TRBJ2-7, with D hard to call. The CDR3 has 12 amino acids. Germline values: CDR1 ENHRY, CDR2 SYGVKD. Between the trimmed V and J ends, which lost 3 bases and 2 bases, there was a span of 5 bases. CDR3 residues: CAISDQAYEQYF. In DNA, the CDR3 is TGTGCCATCAGTGATCAGGCCTACGAGCAGTACTTC.

This clone was seen only a few times. The sample holds other DNA sequences that translate to the same CDR3. V gene TRBV7-3 combines with J gene TRBJ1-2; 9 nucleotides agree with TRBD1. Trimming cost V 4 bases and J 5 bases; bases outside gene matches: 2. This CDR3 comprises 13 residues. The germline V gene encodes CDR1 SGHTA and CDR2 FQGTGA. In DNA, the CDR3 is TGTGCCAGCAGCTCCGGACAGGGGTATGGCTACACCTTC. Residues: CASSSGQGYGYTF.